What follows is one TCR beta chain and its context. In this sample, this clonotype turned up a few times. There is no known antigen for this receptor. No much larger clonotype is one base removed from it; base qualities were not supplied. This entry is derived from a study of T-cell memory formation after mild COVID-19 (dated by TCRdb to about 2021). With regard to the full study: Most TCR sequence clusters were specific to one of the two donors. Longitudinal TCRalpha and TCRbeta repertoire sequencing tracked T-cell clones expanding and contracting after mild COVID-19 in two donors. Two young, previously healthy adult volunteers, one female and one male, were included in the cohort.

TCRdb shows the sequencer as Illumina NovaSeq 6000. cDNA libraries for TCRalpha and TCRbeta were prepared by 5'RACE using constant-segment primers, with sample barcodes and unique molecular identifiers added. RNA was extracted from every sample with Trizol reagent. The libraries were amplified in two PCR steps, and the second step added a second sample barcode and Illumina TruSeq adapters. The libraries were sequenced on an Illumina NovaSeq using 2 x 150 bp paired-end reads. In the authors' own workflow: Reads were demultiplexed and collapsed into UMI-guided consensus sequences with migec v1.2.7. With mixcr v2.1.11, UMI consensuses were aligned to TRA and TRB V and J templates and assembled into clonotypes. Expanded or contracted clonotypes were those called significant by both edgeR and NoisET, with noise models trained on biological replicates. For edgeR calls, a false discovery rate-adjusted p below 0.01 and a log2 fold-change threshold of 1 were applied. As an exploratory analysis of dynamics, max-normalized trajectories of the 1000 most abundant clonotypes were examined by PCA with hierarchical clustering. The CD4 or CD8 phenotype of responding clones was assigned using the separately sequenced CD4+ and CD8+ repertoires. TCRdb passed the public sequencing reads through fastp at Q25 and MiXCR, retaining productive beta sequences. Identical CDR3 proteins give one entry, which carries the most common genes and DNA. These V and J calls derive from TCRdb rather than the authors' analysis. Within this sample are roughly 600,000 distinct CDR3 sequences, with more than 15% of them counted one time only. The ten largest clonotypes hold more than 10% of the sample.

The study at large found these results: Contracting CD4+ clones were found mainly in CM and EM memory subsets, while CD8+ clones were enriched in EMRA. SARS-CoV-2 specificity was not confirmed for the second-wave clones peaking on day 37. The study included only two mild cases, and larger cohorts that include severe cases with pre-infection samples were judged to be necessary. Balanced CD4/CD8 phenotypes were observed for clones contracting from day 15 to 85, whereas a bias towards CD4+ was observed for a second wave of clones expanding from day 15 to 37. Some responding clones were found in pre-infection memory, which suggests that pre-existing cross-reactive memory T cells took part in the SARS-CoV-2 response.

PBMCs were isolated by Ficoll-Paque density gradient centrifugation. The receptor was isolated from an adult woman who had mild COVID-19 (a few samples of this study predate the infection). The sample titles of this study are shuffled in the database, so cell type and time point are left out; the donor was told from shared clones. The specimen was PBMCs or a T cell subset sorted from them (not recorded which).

The DNA is as follows: TGTGCCAGCAGGGATACTAGCGGGGGTTACAATGAGCAGTTCTTC. It translates as CASRDTSGGYNEQFF. This chain is built from TRBV3-1 and TRBJ2-1; a stretch of 11 junction bases matches TRBD2. Reading the germline V gene (reference sequence) gives CDR1 LGHDT and CDR2 YNNKEL. V has 6 bases trimmed and J has 4 bases trimmed; junction bases matching no gene number 5. The CDR3 holds 15 amino acids from the cysteine to the phenylalanine. Solely the CDR3 DNA is kept, with 45 bases framed from the first base.